This T cell receptor beta chain derives from a study of T cells expressing NK-cell markers. General study points: Topping the CD3+CD56-NKG2C+ fraction as well were these clonotypes, in a few donors.

UMIs were included in TCR beta cDNA generated by 5'RACE template switching. TCRdb reprocessed the 5' RACE reads; each CDR3 protein has one entry and no DNA is given. This repertoire comprises 500,000 to 700,000 distinct CDR3 sequences; its ten largest clones make up around 4%. Concerning this clonotype itself: Antigen specificity is unknown.

Sequenced material: blood T cells: a sorted CD56 or NKG2C T cell subset, CD4+ or CD8+ T cells, or bulk PBMC T cells (not recorded which). The receptor's source is a man between 18 and 35 years old in good health.

Here the CDR3 reads CSAIDTTSGSYNEQFF. The gene calls are TRBV20-1 and TRBJ2-1; there is no DNA to check the TCRdb D call of TRBD2. Germline values: CDR1 DFQATT, CDR2 SNEGSKA (reference sequence). The length of the CDR3 is 16 residues.